This T cell receptor (beta chain) came from a study of radiotherapy plus CTLA-4 blockade in lung cancer listed by TCRdb under 2018. Background for the entire study: Objective responses occurred in more than 15% of enrolled patients, and 25% to 40% achieved disease control.

The protocol used for the library was the immunoSEQ multiplex PCR assay. This is the immuneACCESS table as TCRdb keeps it, with only in-frame sequences that have V and J called. A part of the clones is gone; compared with another copy, unresolved V genes explain less than half, and the rest is unexplained. The sample contains about 97,000 clones, roughly 74% of them found a single time. Around 2.8% of the sample belongs to the ten largest clones. This clone was observed a handful of times. It lacks a known antigen. Qualities for individual bases were not recorded, and no much larger clone is one base off. Trimming takes 4 bases from V and 7 bases from J, and the germline ends sit 11 bases apart. The CDR3, cysteine through phenylalanine, is 13 amino acids long. Solely the CDR3 DNA is kept, with 39 bases framed from the first base. From the germline V gene (reference sequence), CDR1 is LNHDA and CDR2 is SQIVND.

The research as a whole found: Increased serum interferon-beta after radiation, together with early dynamic changes in blood T cell clones, were reported to be the strongest predictors of response. After treatment with radiotherapy and ipilimumab, TCR clones that originated in tumors expanded in peripheral blood.

The study tested focal radiation therapy combined with CTLA-4 blockade (ipilimumab) in patients with chemo-refractory metastatic non-small-cell lung cancer. The source of this sequence is a human donor with non-small cell lung cancer who had a partial response to radiotherapy plus ipilimumab. Some clones in this sample may be carry-over from other donors' samples. The chain uses TRBV19 and TRBJ1-5; the D gene lacks a confident call. The specimen comprised peripheral blood, sampled from a patient treated with radiotherapy plus ipilimumab. In nucleotides, the sequence is TGTGCCAGTAGTACCCAGGCTGGCCAGCCCCAGCATTTT. Translation gives CASSTQAGQPQHF.